These 31 T cell receptor beta chains were sequenced from one sample in a study of cytotoxic CD8 clonotypes in ibrutinib-treated CLL. Using immunoSEQ multiplex PCR, the repertoire was profiled, and TCRdb retains in-frame clones only, with some absent. The table lists 12,000 to 15,000 clones, approximately 60% of them singletons. The sequencing used PBMCs, collected before ibrutinib treatment. These receptors all stem from a human donor with chronic lymphocytic leukemia.

This chain connects TRBV19 to TRBJ2-7; D possibly corresponds to TRBD1 (5 bases). V lost 3 bases to trimming and J lost 0 bases, with 9 bases between them. The CDR3 covers 14 residues. Germline assignment: CDR1 LNHDA and CDR2 SQIVND (reference sequence). The CDR3 spells CASSIRQSSYEQYF. CDR3 sequence (DNA): TGTGCCAGTAGTATTCGACAGAGCTCCTACGAGCAGTACTTC.

This clone has just a few counts. This chain connects TRBV25-1 to TRBJ2-3; D remains ambiguous. Germline loops: CDR1 MGHDK, CDR2 SYGVNS. The ends were cut back, 10 bases at V and 3 bases at J, with 17 bases in the middle. The CDR3 totals 14 residues. CDR3 region: CATMDRIATDTQYF. For the CDR3, the DNA is TGTGCCACCATGGACCGAATCGCAACAGATACGCAGTATTTT.

The chain uses TRBV29-1 and TRBJ1-1; tentative D call: TRBD1 (5 bases). The germline CDR1 and CDR2 sequences are SQVTM and ANQGSEA. Trimming shortened V by 6 bases and J by 4 bases, and 12 bases separated the two germline ends. The CDR3 contains 12 residues. CDR3 sequence reads: CSVADIGTEAFF. The CDR3 region has the DNA TGCAGCGTAGCGGACATCGGCACTGAAGCTTTCTTT.

This chain connects TRBV5-6 to TRBJ1-2, with 9 bases aligning to TRBD1. CDR1 is SGHDT, CDR2 YYEEEE, per germline. V shed 0 bases, J shed 3 bases, and the junction held 15 bases outside the gene matches. CDR3 length: 19 residues. For the CDR3, the DNA is TGTGCCAGCAGCTTGGGTACTCTAGGACAGGGGCGTTCTGACTATGGCTACACCTTC. It specifies CASSLGTLGQGRSDYGYTF.

This clone was counted between two and nine times. CDR3 sequence reads: CSVDLGTRFTDTQYF. The CDR3, as DNA: TGCAGCGTTGATCTCGGGACTCGATTCACAGATACGCAGTATTTT. The V and J genes are TRBV29-1 and TRBJ2-3; perhaps TRBD2 as D (6 bases). The CDR3 runs to 15 residues. Trimming removed 3 bases at V and 2 bases at J, with 15 bases between. CDR1 SQVTM and CDR2 ANQGSEA come from the germline V gene.

The chain joins TRBV27 to TRBJ1-1; D not resolved. The CDR3 is 13 amino acids. The germline V gene encodes CDR1 MNHEY and CDR2 SMNVEV (reference sequence). Trimming pared 7 bases from V and 4 bases from J, leaving 13 bases between. The CDR3 loop reads CASTQDVGTEAFF. CDR3 sequence (DNA): TGTGCCAGCACCCAGGACGTTGGCACTGAAGCTTTCTTT.

The V call is TRBV29-1, the J call TRBJ1-2; D is perhaps TRBD1 (6 bases). CDR1 is SQVTM and CDR2 is ANQGSEA in the germline V gene. V was shortened by 5 bases and J by 5 bases, with 18 bases between the two germline ends. The CDR3 is made up of 14 amino acids. CDR3 in amino acids: CSVSAPGAGYGYTF. The DNA for the CDR3 is TGCAGCGTTTCAGCCCCAGGGGCCGGTTATGGCTACACCTTC.

The chain employs TRBV19 and TRBJ1-2, with TRBD1 matching 7 bases. This CDR3 has 16 amino acids. J lost 0 bases, V lost 4 bases, and 8 bases had no gene match. Germline-derived CDR1 and CDR2 are LNHDA and SQIVND (reference sequence). Here the CDR3 reads CASSTPPQGTNYGYTF. CDR3 sequence (DNA): TGTGCCAGTAGTACGCCCCCACAGGGGACTAACTATGGCTACACCTTC.

The gene calls are TRBV19 and TRBJ1-1; 9 bases are shared with TRBD1. J was trimmed by 5 bases and V by 6 bases; bases with no gene match: 22. CDR3 size: 19 residues. Germline assignment: CDR1 LNHDA and CDR2 SQIVND (reference sequence). CDR3 nucleotides: TGTGCCAGTAGGGGCGGAATCTCTGGGGGACAGGGACGAGAAACTGAAGCTTTCTTT. Translating it yields CASRGGISGGQGRETEAFF.

The genes are TRBV19 and TRBJ2-1; D not certain. The germline V gene has CDR1 LNHDA and CDR2 SQIVND (reference sequence). The V end lost 3 bases, the J end lost 2 bases, and 8 bases lay between the germline ends. The CDR3 has 14 amino acids. The CDR3 DNA is TGTGCCAGTAGTATCGGGCCTACCTACAATGAGCAGTTCTTC. Translation gives CASSIGPTYNEQFF.

This clone is classed as medium-sized. The rearrangement uses TRBV28 and TRBJ1-4; D unresolved. V was shortened by 10 bases and J by 4 bases, with 10 bases between the two germline ends. CDR1 and CDR2 from the germline V gene are MDHEN and SYDVKM. The CDR3 spans 12 residues. CDR3 residues: CATGKFNEKLFF. CDR3 in DNA: TGTGCCACCGGAAAATTTAATGAAAAACTGTTTTTT.

The V call is TRBV19, the J call TRBJ2-7, with TRBD2 matching 7 bases. Germline-derived CDR1 and CDR2 are LNHDA and SQIVND (reference sequence). The CDR3 consists of 14 residues. V was clipped by 1 base and J by 6 bases; unmatched bases: 6. CDR3 residues: CASSIGEGTGEQYF. CDR3 nucleotides: TGTGCCAGTAGTATAGGGGAGGGGACCGGCGAGCAGTACTTC.

This chain joins TRBV5-6 and TRBJ1-2; perhaps TRBD1 as D (5 bases). The V end was cut by 7 bases, the J end by 4 bases, with 17 bases between. In germline, CDR1 is SGHDT, CDR2 YYEEEE. CDR3 length equals 14 residues. CDR3 amino acids: CASGPGLQIYGYTF. The CDR3 bases are TGTGCCAGCGGACCAGGGTTACAGATCTATGGCTACACCTTC.

This clone was counted a few times. CDR3 region: CASSPGTGGILDNEQFF. In DNA form, the CDR3 reads TGCGCCAGCAGTCCCGGGACAGGGGGAATTTTAGACAATGAGCAGTTCTTC. The rearrangement uses TRBV10-1 and TRBJ2-1; 11 nucleotides match TRBD1. The germline V gene has CDR1 WNHNN and CDR2 SYGVQD (reference sequence). Trimming cost V 5 bases and J 5 bases; bases outside gene matches: 11. This CDR3 spans 17 amino acids.

This clone is categorized as medium-sized. The chain carries TRBV7-9 and TRBJ1-2; no reliable D call. The V gene's germline CDR1 is SEHNR and CDR2 FQNEAQ (reference sequence). Trimming shortened V by 5 bases and J by 5 bases, and 15 bases separated the two germline ends. The CDR3 covers 14 residues. CDR3 amino acids: CASSPLGDPYGYTF. The CDR3 region has the DNA TGTGCCAGCAGCCCCTTGGGAGACCCTTATGGCTACACCTTC.

This clone was observed once. The CDR3 region is CASSQDGTGKKEQFF. DNA of the CDR3: TGTGCCAGCAGCCAAGATGGGACAGGGAAAAAGGAGCAGTTCTTC. The rearrangement uses TRBV5-4 and TRBJ2-1; 9 bases fit TRBD1. Germline lookup yields CDR1 SGHNT and CDR2 YYREEE (reference sequence). With V trimmed by 4 bases and J by 10 bases, 12 bases remained unmatched. The CDR3 loop spans 15 amino acids. The whole variable domain, filled in from reference TRBV5-4 and TRBJ2-1, reads ETGVTQSPTHLIKTRGQQVTLRCSSQSGHNTVSWYQQALGQGPQFIFQYYREEENGRGNFPPRFSGLQFPNYSSELNVNALELDDSALYLCASSQDGTGKKEQFFGPGTRLTVL.

The rearrangement joins TRBV10-3 to TRBJ1-4; D unclear. V lost 2 bases, J lost 8 bases, and 12 bases lay in between. Germline V CDR1 and CDR2: ENHRY, SYGVKD. The CDR3 sequence is 14 residues long. CDR3 nucleotides: TGTGCCATCAGTGAGGGAGTGGGTAAAGAAAAACTGTTTTTT. Translation gives CAISEGVGKEKLFF.

The V and J genes are TRBV7-9 and TRBJ1-2, with no clear D. The germline V gene has CDR1 SEHNR and CDR2 FQNEAQ (reference sequence). V lost 5 bases to trimming and J lost 10 bases, with 17 bases between them. CDR3 size: 13 residues. The CDR3 spells CASSRPGRFDYTF. In DNA, the CDR3 is TGTGCCAGCAGCCGGCCAGGTCGCTTCGACTACACCTTC.

The chain has TRBV5-4 and TRBJ2-2; TRBD1 might be the D (5 bases). The CDR3 covers 13 residues. Trimming took off 9 bases at V and 0 bases at J, with 9 bases between the two ends. Germline assignment: CDR1 SGHNT and CDR2 YYREEE (reference sequence). The CDR3: CANPDTNTGELFF. The DNA of the CDR3 is TGTGCCAACCCGGACACGAACACCGGGGAGCTGTTTTTT. Together with reference TRBV5-4 and TRBJ2-2, the CDR3 gives the full variable domain: ETGVTQSPTHLIKTRGQQVTLRCSSQSGHNTVSWYQQALGQGPQFIFQYYREEENGRGNFPPRFSGLQFPNYSSELNVNALELDDSALYLCANPDTNTGELFFGEGSRLTVL.

This clone was picked up one time. The chain recombines TRBV7-6 with TRBJ1-2; 7 nucleotides agree with TRBD1. Germline CDR1 is SGHVS and CDR2 is FNYEAQ. The junction had 11 bases not matched to a gene; V was cut back by 3 bases and J by 4 bases. The CDR3 sequence is 16 residues long. This chain's CDR3 is CASSLEQGGGGYGYTF. For the CDR3, the DNA is TGTGCCAGCAGCTTGGAGCAGGGGGGAGGAGGCTATGGCTACACCTTC.

The chain employs TRBV7-8 and TRBJ2-3; 9 bases line up with TRBD1. With 7 bases clipped from V and 2 bases from J, the junction kept 7 bases outside the gene matches. Germline CDR1 and CDR2: SGHVS and FQNEAQ. The CDR3 is 15 residues long. CDR3 in amino acids: CASMHRGLNTDTQYF. The DNA of the CDR3 is TGTGCCAGCATGCACAGGGGGCTGAACACAGATACGCAGTATTTT.

The genes are TRBV19 and TRBJ2-2; tentatively, D is TRBD1 (5 bases). The CDR3 sequence is 14 residues long. Germline values: CDR1 LNHDA, CDR2 SQIVND (reference sequence). V was clipped by 3 bases and J by 4 bases, with 9 bases between them. CDR3 region: CASSIVGATGELFF. The CDR3 DNA is TGTGCCAGTAGTATTGTTGGGGCCACCGGGGAGCTGTTTTTT.

This clone appeared a few times. This chain uses TRBV5-4 with TRBJ1-2; a possible D gene is TRBD1 (6 bases). Per the germline V gene, CDR1 is SGHNT and CDR2 is YYREEE (reference sequence). This CDR3 contains 13 residues. Trimming took off 0 bases at V and 4 bases at J, with 7 bases between the two ends. CDR3 sequence reads: CASSLETGYGYTF. In DNA form, the CDR3 reads TGTGCCAGCAGCTTGGAGACAGGCTATGGCTACACCTTC.

This chain links TRBV15 with TRBJ2-7, with TRBD1 identical over 7 bases. The V and J ends lost 1 base and 0 bases, in that order; junction bases with no gene match: 9. The germline CDR1 and CDR2 sequences are LNHNV and YYDKDF (reference sequence). This CDR3 has 17 amino acids. The CDR3 loop reads CATSRARTGSSSYEQYF. In DNA, the CDR3 is TGTGCCACCAGCAGAGCCAGGACAGGATCCAGCTCCTACGAGCAGTACTTC.

The chain joins TRBV5-1 to TRBJ2-3; the D gene is possibly TRBD1 (6 bases). This CDR3 has 14 amino acids. The germline V gene encodes CDR1 SGHRS and CDR2 YFSETQ. V was cut by 3 bases and J by 0 bases, with 8 bases left in between. The CDR3 nucleotides read TGCGCCAGCAGCTCCGGGACAAGCACAGATACGCAGTATTTT. Translation gives CASSSGTSTDTQYF. Variable domain in full (rest from reference TRBV5-1 and TRBJ2-3): KAGVTQTPRYLIKTRGQQVTLSCSPISGHRSVSWYQQTPGQGLQFLFEYFSETQRNKGNFPGRFSGRQFSNSRSEMNVSTLELGDSALYLCASSSGTSTDTQYFGPGTRLTVL.

This chain links TRBV27 with TRBJ2-3; 14 bases fit TRBD2. The CDR3 has 15 amino acids. J gave up 6 bases and V 5 bases, and 4 bases lay outside the gene matches. CDR1 is MNHEY, CDR2 SMNVEV, per germline (reference sequence). CDR3 in DNA: TGTGCCAGCAGTCTAGGGACTAGCGGGGGTGATACGCAGTATTTT. Its protein product is CASSLGTSGGDTQYF.

This clone was seen only a few times. This chain joins TRBV18 and TRBJ1-1; TRBD1 matches at 10 bases. Unmatched junction bases numbered 4, after V lost 6 bases and J lost 3 bases. Germline assignment: CDR1 KGHSH and CDR2 LQKENI. The length of the CDR3 is 14 residues. CDR3 DNA: TGTGCCAGCTCTCATGGGACAGGGGACACTGAAGCTTTCTTT. It encodes CASSHGTGDTEAFF.

This clone was detected only once. V gene TRBV18 combines with J gene TRBJ2-5; 7 nucleotides match TRBD1. The germline V gene has CDR1 KGHSH and CDR2 LQKENI. The CDR3 consists of 14 residues. V lost 3 bases to trimming and J lost 2 bases; unmatched junction nucleotides: 3. This chain's CDR3 is CASSPGQIQETQYF. CDR3 nucleotide sequence: TGTGCCAGCTCACCGGGACAGATACAAGAGACCCAGTACTTC.

This sequence joins TRBV29-1 and TRBJ1-4, with unresolved D. Trimming cost V 7 bases and J 8 bases, with 17 bases left between them. This CDR3 region has 13 residues. Germline CDR1 and CDR2: SQVTM and ANQGSEA. The CDR3 DNA follows: TGCAGCGGGAAGGATGGAGGGCGCGAAAAACTGTTTTTT. It encodes CSGKDGGREKLFF.

This clone was detected once. The chain recombines TRBV27 with TRBJ2-1; possible D gene TRBD2, 5 bases. This CDR3 contains 13 residues. V was pared by 6 bases and J by 4 bases, with 10 bases between. Germline lookup yields CDR1 MNHEY and CDR2 SMNVEV (reference sequence). Written as DNA, the CDR3 is TGTGCCAGCAGAAACGGACTTTACAATGAGCAGTTCTTC. It encodes CASRNGLYNEQFF.

A note on this clone: The sample holds other DNA sequences that translate to the same CDR3. The V gene is TRBV2, the J gene TRBJ2-3, with 9 bases aligning to TRBD2. Germline V lookup: CDR1 SNHLY, CDR2 FYNNEI. This CDR3 is built from 14 residues. V lost 6 bases to trimming and J lost 0 bases; unmatched junction nucleotides: 1. In DNA, the CDR3 is TGTGCCAGCAGGGCGGGGGGGAGCACAGATACGCAGTATTTT. This encodes CASRAGGSTDTQYF.